This TCR beta chain was found in a study of CD8+ T cells in alopecia areata. About the study: Treated patients were dosed with oral tofacitinib, taking 5 to 10 mg twice daily. For 6 to 18 months, tofacitinib was taken, and 6 months off drug followed. Study outcomes and limitations: The study found higher clonality in lesional than normal scalp, especially in alopecia totalis/universalis. Alphabeta T cells residing in normal skin are also sequenced in scalp samples.

The germline gives CDR1 LNHNV, CDR2 YYDKDF (reference sequence). The CDR3 is made up of 12 amino acids. Trimming removed 1 base at V and 4 bases at J, with 3 bases between. RNA, once extracted, was reverse transcribed into cDNA for use as the sequencing template. Data came from immunoSEQ multiplex PCR; TCRdb stores just in-frame clones and leaves some out. In the table there are 150,000 to 180,000 clones, about 53% of which are singletons. About this clone: Its antigen remains unknown.

The clonotype was recovered from a human donor with alopecia areata. J is TRBJ2-3 and V is TRBV15; no clear D. Sequenced material: CD8+ T cells sorted from blood, taken at week 0. The CDR3 bases are TGTGCCACCAGCAGAGCATCAGATACGCAGTATTTT. Its protein product is CATSRASDTQYF.